The T cell receptor beta chain under discussion was sequenced for a study of T cell repertoires in cytomegalovirus infection. Study details: It can be stated that public TCR beta signatures indicated CMV infection as well as a matching HLA type. General observations from the study: Clonotypes of TCR beta that were HLA-C-restricted and CMV-specific dominated the ex vivo response. Summed frequency of public TCR beta families distinguished CMV carriers with the relevant HLA.

Trimming shortened V by 5 bases and J by 12 bases, and 16 bases separated the two germline ends. Germline CDR1 is MNHNS and CDR2 is SASEGT. The CDR3 has 12 residues. To note about this clonotype: Its antigen is not known.

TCRdb analysed the reads with MiXCR anew, one entry per CDR3 protein. The table shows 85,000 to 120,000 distinct CDR3 sequences, with 16% occurring only once. V is TRBV6-1 and J is TRBJ1-1; tentatively, D is TRBD1 (6 bases). Source material: PBMCs. The receptor comes from a human donor in good health (CMV status not recorded). Some clones in this sample may be carry-over from other donors' samples. The CDR3 sequence is CASSIQEGGTFF. The CDR3 DNA is TGTGCCAGCAGTATCCAAGAGGGGGGGACTTTCTTT.